This TCR beta chain was observed in a study of cytomegalovirus exposure and HLA in healthy donors (dated by TCRdb to about 2017). General notes on the study: According to an earlier analysis of a few hundred of the donors, about 179 million T cells yielded 90 million to 130 million unique TCR beta sequences and about 300 Gb of sequence data. An early release covering just under 650 HLA-typed donors comprised 300 to 350 gigabases of sequencing data and 65 million to 100 million unique TCR sequences. To decide whether each TCR beta V gene segment behaved as functional or pseudogenic, an earlier analysis of some 600 of the donors relied on high-throughput TCR beta sequencing. Besides the first cohort of 550 to 750 subjects, a separate validation cohort made up of over 100 different subjects was used. A later analysis re-examined previously published TCR beta repertoires from more than 600 donors and added high-resolution HLA genotyping to investigate patterns of TCR occurrence. On average, around 240,000 unique TCR beta nucleotide sequences were sequenced per donor among 300 to 500 genotyped donors of the cohort, with approximately 18% of those sequences being non-productive. The study used immunosequencing to profile the T cell repertoires of about 670 subjects and linked those repertoires to cytomegalovirus serostatus. The study aimed to test whether signatures of past pathogen exposure could be identified by cataloging public T cell receptors. Typing coverage differed by locus: A, B, C, DRB1 and DQB1 were typed in about 620-640 donors, DQA1 in roughly 500, DPA1 in approximately 610, and DPB1 in 400 to 490. Both class I and class II loci were covered by HLA typing, at four-digit resolution. Every discovery cohort repertoire had been produced on one sequencing platform. A later genetic analysis took genome-wide SNP genotypes for about three fifths of the 666 donors and used that subset as a discovery cohort. About five DR-DQ haplotypes were handled as single units for association and clustering because linkage in the cohort was strong. High-throughput TCR immunosequencing, statistical association of individual TCRs with disease status, and machine learning were combined to predict cytomegalovirus infection status. Of the approximately 400 genotyped donors, approximately 80% were placed in the genetic ancestry cluster associated with self-reported Caucasian donors. Donor age, sex, ethnicity and CMV serostatus were collected together with the repertoire data. Rather than using new phenotypic data, the later analysis identified candidate immune exposures from TCR beta sequences and from how often those sequences occurred across donors. General study outcomes and caveats: In an earlier analysis of 450 to 750 of the donors, most TCR beta V segments appeared in productive rearrangements about 87% or about 30% of the time, broadly matching IMGT annotations. Strong co-occurrence of HLA alleles, especially DR and DQ, made assigning TCR associations to individual alleles difficult. Approximately 16 rarely observed V segments, including chromosome 9 orphons, were excluded from the earlier analysis of about 500 of the donors because counts were too low. A group of highly shared sequence variants was considered likely to be a technical artifact of the sequencing pipeline. In a later analysis, most CMV-associated TCR beta chains were found to appear HLA-restricted, with HLA associations seemingly driven largely by CMV exposure. Specific HLA alleles were associated with 15,000 to 20,000 TCR beta sequences at a false discovery rate of 0.05 in a later analysis. In a later analysis, HLA-associated TCR beta chains were found to be more clonally expanded and to have lower generation probabilities than equally common non-associated chains. Only TCR beta chains were sequenced in this cohort, and the absence of alpha or paired-chain data limited detectable features. Presence/absence analyses assumed roughly uniform sequencing depth across donors, an assumption that may not hold. A few of the identified cytomegalovirus-associated TCR beta chains were confirmed in vitro to be specific for cytomegalovirus antigens. Some IMGT-functional V segments, including TRBV6-2 and TRBV6-3, could not be distinguished by the 87-base-pair reads and were therefore excluded. A later genetic analysis associated a missense DCLRE1C variant with V-gene and J-gene trimming of TCR beta chains, and an independent cohort replicated the association. The study listed around 160 TCR beta chains as associated with cytomegalovirus. In a later genetic analysis, fewer N-insertions in productive TCRs were reported among donors in an Asian-associated ancestry cluster than the approximately 670-donor mean. According to a later analysis, TCR association rates differed among HLA loci, with DRB1 alleles showing the most associated TCRs and HLA-C alleles showing the fewest. Because HLA typing was missing for some donors at each locus, association tests included only the typed subset. Most TCR sequences were observed very rarely across donors, whereas some public TCRs were present in many individuals. Several of the top co-occurrence clusters appeared to be linked to parvovirus B19, influenza, CMV and Epstein-Barr virus, according to a later analysis. The classifier was reported to diagnose cytomegalovirus status with high specificity and sensitivity in both the original cohort and the validation cohort. It was suggested by the authors that the approach could potentially be generalized to other disease states and immunological phenotypes. A further reported finding was that TCR beta sequences accurately predicted the HLA-A and HLA-B alleles for most subjects in the first cohort. CMV serostatus was the only immune exposure information available for the cohort. Correlated functional status among segregating V segments might reflect linkage disequilibrium, but an unknown experimental factor could not be ruled out.

In total, around 600 healthy bone marrow donors made up the cohort. Cohort members were all nominally healthy when sampled, although unrecorded immune exposures were likely present. The donor tested CMV seronegative and was one of the 352 seronegative cohort members. A peripheral blood sample was provided by each donor, and peripheral blood mononuclear cells were used for TCR beta sequencing. Genomic DNA extraction from the blood cell samples was performed with the Qiagen DNeasy Blood Extraction Kit. Library creation used the immunoSEQ multiplex PCR assay. For the multiplex PCR, a mixture combining 60 forward primers for TCR Vbeta segments and 13 reverse primers for TCR Jbeta segments was used. A multiplex PCR assay on genomic DNA amplified the CDR3 region of rearranged TCR beta genes. The amplified TCR beta libraries were sequenced on the Illumina HiSeq System as 87-base-pair reads. The original pipeline was this. In a later analysis, roughly 80 million unique TCR beta chains were counted across the 500 to 700 repertoires, and approximately 9.9 million of these chains were shared by at least two donors. Raw reads were error-corrected and collapsed into unique sequences by a nearest-neighbor algorithm in which closely related sequences were merged to remove PCR and sequencing errors. V, D and J gene segments were assigned by aligning CDR3 sequences to IMGT reference sequences. For a sequence to be retained, at least a six-nucleotide match to both a V gene segment and a J gene segment was required. A rearrangement was called productive if the CDR3 had no stop codons and remained in frame with V and J, and every other rearrangement was called non-productive. Following IMGT convention, CDR3 was defined as the stretch from the second conserved V-encoded cysteine to the conserved J-encoded phenylalanine. The earlier analysis of about 570 of the donors excluded any sequence lacking an unambiguous match to a single V gene segment. An earlier analysis of just under 600 of the donors called V segments functional above 56.7% productive rearrangements and segregating when the between-donor standard deviation exceeded 5%. A statistical classification framework was developed to diagnose cytomegalovirus status using the catalog of TCR beta chain sequences. V and J gene assignment, in a later analysis, came from comparing TCR nucleotide sequences with IMGT/GENE-DB human TR gene sequences. The TCRdist pipeline was used in a later analysis to assign CDR3 sequences and most-parsimonious VDJ recombination scenarios. In a later analysis, every TCR beta chain was defined by the combination of its CDR3 amino acid sequence and its V-gene family, and reads without a unique V-gene family were dropped. In a later analysis, some 600 highly shared, low-generation-probability nucleotide sequences were removed to address suspected cross-contamination and a sequencing artifact. In a later analysis, a clonal expansion index was calculated for each public chain from normalized within-repertoire ranks of inferred template counts. A later analysis computed generation probabilities with a VDJ recombination model fitted to out-of-frame rearrangements, and checked the results against IGoR. In a later analysis, TCR-TCR, TCR-HLA and TCR-CMV co-occurrence was scored with hypergeometric tests, and a repertoire-size bias correction was applied to TCR pairs. In a later analysis, false discovery rates were estimated by permuting HLA or CMV assignments 20 times. A later analysis grouped co-occurring TCRs with DBSCAN, adding TCRdist sequence similarity when clustering within HLA-allele-positive subsets. Repertoires with fewer than 30,000 or more than 120,000 public chains, plus five repertoires with anomalous nucleotide sharing, were excluded from co-occurrence clustering. The source is immuneACCESS, and TCRdb retained only in-frame sequences with V and J called. Part of the clones is not carried over; for the studies checked, unresolved V genes explain less than half of this, and the remainder is unexplained. V, J and clone size are taken as reported in that table, and D and trimming were inferred from the DNA itself. The sample has 110,000 to 150,000 clones on record. The top ten constitute 0.96% of the sample.

With respect to this clone: This receptor's antigen is unknown.

The germline V gene (reference sequence) provides CDR1 LNHNV and CDR2 YYDKDF. Trimming removed 4 bases from V and 7 bases from J, leaving 16 bases between the germline ends. The CDR3 runs 14 amino acids, cysteine and phenylalanine included. Just CDR3 DNA is preserved here, 42 bases in frame from base 1. The specimen was PBMCs. Recombination connected TRBV15 to TRBJ2-5; possibly the D gene is TRBD2, per 5 matching bases. The TCR sequence derives from a male donor in good health and CMV-seronegative. The CDR3 protein is CATSTGLSVSTQYF. The base sequence is TGTGCCACCAGCACCGGACTTTCTGTATCGACCCAGTACTTC.